Sequencing of this T cell receptor beta chain was carried out in a study of blood T cells in healthy people across ages. CDR1 LGHDT and CDR2 YNNKEL come from the germline V gene (reference sequence). The CDR3 runs to 12 residues. This clonotype was seen a handful of times. Germline and junction disagree at one end, which may indicate a read error. Using a J-beta primer mix together with a sample-barcoded 5' primer, a second PCR was run for about 6 to 12 cycles. Using its own MiXCR run on the 5' RACE reads, TCRdb lists one record per CDR3 protein. The data contain some 760,000 distinct CDR3 sequences, approximately 25% of them singletons. The same sample was also studied in work on T cells of mothers and their children. This second study says: It was observed that no persistent microchimeric T cell clones could be detected.

This chain uses TRBV3-1 with TRBJ2-3; TRBD1 might be the D (5 bases). Sequenced sample: blood. This TCR was recovered from a boy between 10 and 17 years old in good health. The CDR3 sequence is CASSQGVDTQYF. Here the CDR3 DNA reads TGTGCCAGCAGTCAAGGGGTGGATACGCAGTATTTT.